The 7 T cell receptor beta chains below were found in one sample sequenced in a study of PD-1 blockade in classical Hodgkin lymphoma (TCRdb year 2020). The library was generated by the immunoSEQ multiplex PCR assay. TCRdb stores this immuneACCESS table with in-frame sequences only. Part of the clones is absent; in the studies checked, under half of the shortfall reflects unresolved V genes, and no reason is known for the rest. The sample includes almost 100,000 clones, with roughly 92% observed a single time. Roughly 2.8% of the sample goes to the ten largest clones. The time point label corresponds to: cycle 1 day 1 (C1D1), immediately before nivolumab initiation. Relapse after autologous stem cell transplantation had occurred in all trial patients, and cohorts A, B and C were distinguished by prior brentuximab vedotin exposure. The specimen comprised peripheral blood mononuclear cells (PBMCs), sampled at baseline. The receptors here all came from a human donor with classical Hodgkin lymphoma.

The CDR3 DNA is TGTGCCAGCAGTTTCTCCTCTAGCGGGAGGGCCGGTACGCAGTATTTT. This sequence encodes CASSFSSSGRAGTQYF. The genes are TRBV28 and TRBJ2-3, with 12 bases fitting TRBD2. The germline V gene encodes CDR1 MDHEN and CDR2 SYDVKM. The V and J ends lost 3 bases and 8 bases, in that order; junction bases with no gene match: 9. There are 16 residues in the CDR3.

This sequence joins TRBV29-1 and TRBJ1-2, with D possibly TRBD1 on 5 matching bases. Trimming removed 6 bases at V and 7 bases at J, with 12 bases between. The CDR3 covers 11 residues. Per the germline V gene, CDR1 is SQVTM and CDR2 is ANQGSEA. The CDR3: CSVDQRGGYTF. The CDR3 region has the DNA TGCAGCGTAGATCAGAGGGGTGGCTACACCTTC.

This chain joins TRBV19 and TRBJ1-2, with 10 bases matching TRBD1. V lost 6 bases to trimming and J lost 8 bases; unmatched junction nucleotides: 3. The CDR3 contains 12 residues. Germline loops: CDR1 LNHDA, CDR2 SQIVND (reference sequence). CDR3 bases: TGTGCCAGTAGACGGACAGGGGGAGGCTACACCTTC. Translated, it gives CASRRTGGGYTF. The full variable domain, its missing parts supplied by reference TRBV19 and TRBJ1-2, is DGGITQSPKYLFRKEGQNVTLSCEQNLNHDAMYWYRQDPGQGLRLIYYSQIVNDFQKGDIAEGYSVSREKKESFPLTVTSAQKNPTAFYLCASRRTGGGYTFGSGTRLTVV.

The chain combines TRBV10-2 with TRBJ2-2, with TRBD2 identical over 11 bases. There are 15 residues in the CDR3. V gave up 5 bases and J gave up 6 bases; unmatched junction bases: 5. Germline CDR1 is WSHSY and CDR2 is SAAADI. The CDR3 loop reads CASSLLAGGAGELFF. The CDR3 coding sequence is TGCGCCAGCAGTCTTCTAGCGGGAGGAGCCGGGGAGCTGTTTTTT.

V gene TRBV21-1 combines with J gene TRBJ1-5. TRBV21-1 is described as a pseudogene. The CDR3 sequence is 14 residues long. CDR3 protein: CASSNLRVRQPQHF. The DNA of the CDR3 is TGTGCCAGCAGCAACCTCCGGGTTCGTCAGCCCCAGCATTTT.

This chain joins TRBV28 and TRBJ2-7; no clear D. This CDR3 contains 15 residues. Trimming cost V 5 bases and J 4 bases, with 18 bases left between them. Germline-derived CDR1 and CDR2 are MDHEN and SYDVKM. CDR3 loop: CASSAQADGTYEQYF. The CDR3 bases are TGTGCCAGCAGTGCTCAGGCGGACGGTACTTACGAGCAGTACTTC.

The V call is TRBV27, the J call TRBJ2-3; no firm D call. CDR1 is MNHEY, CDR2 SMNVEV, per germline (reference sequence). The CDR3 length is 13 residues. V gave up 6 bases and J gave up 2 bases, with 9 bases separating them. The CDR3 region has the DNA TGTGCCAGCAGCCCACGCGCCACAGATACGCAGTATTTT. The encoded protein is CASSPRATDTQYF.